This TCR beta chain is drawn from a study of T cells in Graves' hyperthyroidism and ophthalmopathy. Graves' hyperthyroidism is called stable when ophthalmopathy does not progress within 18 months. Clinical symptoms, serum thyroxine, TRAb, thyroid ultrasound and orbital computed tomography informed diagnoses. Comments on this clonotype: Its cognate antigen is unknown.

RNA transcripts served as the template for amplifying TCR beta CDR3 regions. The study used the HTBI primer set for a first-round RT-PCR of the TCR CDR3. TCRdb recomputed calls from the multiplex PCR reads with MiXCR, one row per CDR3 protein. The sample carries roughly 510,000 distinct CDR3 sequences, less than 25% recorded once. Study-level points and caveats: In the blood, most expanded thyroid clonotypes above 0.001 appeared as well.

Sequencing used blood. The sequence derives from a man younger than 35 with Graves' hyperthyroidism.

In DNA form, the CDR3 reads TGCGCCAGCAGCCCCGAAGGGGGGCTAGACGAGCAGTACTTC. Encoded protein: CASSPEGGLDEQYF. V usage is TRBV5-1 and J usage is TRBJ2-7; TRBD1 or TRBD2 may be the D gene (6 bases each). This CDR3 has 14 residues. V was cut by 4 bases and J by 5 bases, with 16 bases left in between. The V gene's germline CDR1 is SGHRS and CDR2 YFSETQ.